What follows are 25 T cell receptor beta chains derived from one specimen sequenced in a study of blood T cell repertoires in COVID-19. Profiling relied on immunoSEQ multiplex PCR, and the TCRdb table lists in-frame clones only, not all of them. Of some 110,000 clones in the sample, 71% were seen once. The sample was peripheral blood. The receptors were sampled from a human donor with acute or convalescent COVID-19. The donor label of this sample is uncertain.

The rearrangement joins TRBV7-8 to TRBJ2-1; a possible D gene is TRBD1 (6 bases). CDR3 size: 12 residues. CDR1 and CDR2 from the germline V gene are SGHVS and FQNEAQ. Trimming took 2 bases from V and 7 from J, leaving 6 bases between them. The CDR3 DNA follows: TGTGCCAGCAGCTTACAGGGGAATGAGCAGTTCTTC. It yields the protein CASSLQGNEQFF.

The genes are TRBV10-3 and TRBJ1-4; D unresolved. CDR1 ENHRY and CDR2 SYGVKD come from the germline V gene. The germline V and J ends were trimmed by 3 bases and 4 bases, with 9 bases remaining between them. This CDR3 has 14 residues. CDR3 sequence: CAISEGSLNEKLFF. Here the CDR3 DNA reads TGTGCCATCAGTGAAGGGAGCCTTAATGAAAAACTGTTTTTT.

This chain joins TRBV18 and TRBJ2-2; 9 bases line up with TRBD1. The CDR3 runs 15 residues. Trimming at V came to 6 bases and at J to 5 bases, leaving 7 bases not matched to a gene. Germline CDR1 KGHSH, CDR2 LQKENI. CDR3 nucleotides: TGTGCCAGCTCCGCCGGGACAGGGTTGACCGGGGAGCTGTTTTTT. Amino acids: CASSAGTGLTGELFF.

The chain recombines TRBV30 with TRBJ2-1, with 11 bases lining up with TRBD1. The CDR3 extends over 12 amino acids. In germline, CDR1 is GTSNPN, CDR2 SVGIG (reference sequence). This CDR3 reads CGGTGGVNEQFF. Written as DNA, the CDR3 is TGTGGAGGGACAGGGGGAGTCAATGAGCAGTTCTTC.

This CDR3 reads CASSARTEVWGTQYF. The CDR3 DNA sequence: TGTGCCAGTAGTGCGAGGACAGAAGTTTGGGGGACCCAGTACTTC. V usage is TRBV19 and J usage is TRBJ2-5, with D perhaps matching TRBD1 (6 bases). This CDR3 contains 15 residues. Trimming took 5 bases from V and 7 from J, leaving 20 bases between them. Germline V lookup: CDR1 LNHDA, CDR2 SQIVND (reference sequence).

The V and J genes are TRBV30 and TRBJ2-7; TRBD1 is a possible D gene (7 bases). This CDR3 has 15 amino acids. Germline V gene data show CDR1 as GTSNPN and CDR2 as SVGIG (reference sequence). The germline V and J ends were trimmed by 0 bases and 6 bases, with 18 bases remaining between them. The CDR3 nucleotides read TGTGCCTGGAGTGTATATCCCCAGGGGGGCCGCGAGCAGTACTTC. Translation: CAWSVYPQGGREQYF. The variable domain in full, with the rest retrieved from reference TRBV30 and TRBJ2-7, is SQTIHQWPATLVQPVGSPLSLECTVEGTSNPNLYWYRQAAGRGLQLLFYSVGIGQISSEVPQNLSASRPQDRQFILSSKKLLLSDSGFYLCAWSVYPQGGREQYFGPGTRLTVT.

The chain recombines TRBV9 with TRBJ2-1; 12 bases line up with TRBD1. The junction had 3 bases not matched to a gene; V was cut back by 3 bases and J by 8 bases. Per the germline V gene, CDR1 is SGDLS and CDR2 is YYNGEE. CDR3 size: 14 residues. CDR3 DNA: TGTGCCAGCAGCGGGGACAGGGGGCGTTATGAGCAGTTCTTC. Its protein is CASSGDRGRYEQFF.

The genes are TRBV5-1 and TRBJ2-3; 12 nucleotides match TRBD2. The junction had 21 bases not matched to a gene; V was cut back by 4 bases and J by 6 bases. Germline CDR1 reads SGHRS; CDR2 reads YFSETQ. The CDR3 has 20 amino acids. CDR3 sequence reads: CASSPWTSGAKTQARDTQYF. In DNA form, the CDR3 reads TGCGCCAGCAGCCCCTGGACTAGCGGGGCCAAAACCCAAGCACGGGATACGCAGTATTTT.

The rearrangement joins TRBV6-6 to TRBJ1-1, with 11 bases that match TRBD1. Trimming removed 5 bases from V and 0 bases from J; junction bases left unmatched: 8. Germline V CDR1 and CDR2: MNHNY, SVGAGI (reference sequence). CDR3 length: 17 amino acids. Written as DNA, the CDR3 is TGTGCCAGCAGTCCAAGGACAGGGGGCTTTATGAACACTGAAGCTTTCTTT. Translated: CASSPRTGGFMNTEAFF.

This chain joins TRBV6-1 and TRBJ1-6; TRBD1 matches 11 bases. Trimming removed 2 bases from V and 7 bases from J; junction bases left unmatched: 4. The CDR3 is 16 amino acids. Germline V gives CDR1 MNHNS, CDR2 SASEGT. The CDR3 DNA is TGTGCCAGCAGTGAATTTCGGACAGGGGGCAATTCACCCCTCCACTTT. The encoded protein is CASSEFRTGGNSPLHF.

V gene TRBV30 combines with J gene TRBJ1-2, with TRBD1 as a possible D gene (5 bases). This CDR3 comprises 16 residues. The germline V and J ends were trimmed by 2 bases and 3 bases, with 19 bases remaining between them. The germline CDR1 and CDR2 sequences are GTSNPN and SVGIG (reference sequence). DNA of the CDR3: TGTGCCTGGAGTCAGGCCTCCGGCAGGGCCTACTATGGCTACACCTTC. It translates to CAWSQASGRAYYGYTF.

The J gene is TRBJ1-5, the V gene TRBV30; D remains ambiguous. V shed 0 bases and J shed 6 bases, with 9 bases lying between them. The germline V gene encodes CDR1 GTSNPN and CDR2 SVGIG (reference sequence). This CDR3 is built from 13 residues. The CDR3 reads CAWSVRGGQPQHF. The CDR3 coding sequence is TGTGCCTGGAGTGTGCGGGGTGGTCAGCCCCAGCATTTT.

The CDR3 region has the DNA TGTGCCAGCAGCTTAGGGAACAGGGGGCATACCTATGGCTACACCTTC. This gives the protein CASSLGNRGHTYGYTF. The chain has TRBV7-2 and TRBJ1-2; 9 bases are a match to TRBD1. After removal of 1 base from V and 4 bases from J, the junction contained 7 bases not matched to a gene. CDR1 SGHTA and CDR2 FQGNSA come from the germline V gene. This CDR3 region has 16 residues. The full variable domain, in which reference TRBV7-2 and TRBJ1-2 provide the parts outside the CDR3, is GAGVSQSPSNKVTEKGKDVELRCDPISGHTALYWYRQSLGQGLEFLIYFQGNSAPDKSGLPSDRFSAERTGGSVSTLTIQRTQQEDSAVYLCASSLGNRGHTYGYTFGSGTRLTVV.

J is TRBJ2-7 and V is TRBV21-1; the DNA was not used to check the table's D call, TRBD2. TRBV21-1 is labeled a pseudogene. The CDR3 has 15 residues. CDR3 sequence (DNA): TGTGCCAGCAGCAAAGCCCCAGAGGGCTTCTACGAGCAGTACGTC. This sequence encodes CASSKAPEGFYEQYV.

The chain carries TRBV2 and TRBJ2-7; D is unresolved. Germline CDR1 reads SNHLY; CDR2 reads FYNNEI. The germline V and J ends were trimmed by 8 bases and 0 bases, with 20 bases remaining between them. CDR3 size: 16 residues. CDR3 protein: CASLGLQALSSYEQYF. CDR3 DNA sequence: TGTGCCAGCCTTGGCCTTCAGGCCCTTAGCTCCTACGAGCAGTACTTC.

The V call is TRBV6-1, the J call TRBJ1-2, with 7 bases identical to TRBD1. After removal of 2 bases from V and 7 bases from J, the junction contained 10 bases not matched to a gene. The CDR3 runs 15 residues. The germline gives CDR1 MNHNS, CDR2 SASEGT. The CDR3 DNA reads TGTGCCAGCAGTGAAAAAATAAGGGGGCTTGGTGGCTACACCTTC. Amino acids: CASSEKIRGLGGYTF.

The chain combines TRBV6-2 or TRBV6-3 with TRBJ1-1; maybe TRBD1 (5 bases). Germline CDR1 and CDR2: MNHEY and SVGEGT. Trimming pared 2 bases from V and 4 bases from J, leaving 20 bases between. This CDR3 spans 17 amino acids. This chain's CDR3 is CASSYRRQAGKGTEAFF. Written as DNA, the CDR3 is TGTGCCAGCAGTTACCGACGTCAGGCAGGGAAGGGCACTGAAGCTTTCTTT.

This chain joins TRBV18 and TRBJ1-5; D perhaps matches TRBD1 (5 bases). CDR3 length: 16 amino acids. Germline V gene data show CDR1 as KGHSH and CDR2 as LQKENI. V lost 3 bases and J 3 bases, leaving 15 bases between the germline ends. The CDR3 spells CASSPLGGGPNQPQHF. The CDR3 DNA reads TGTGCCAGCTCACCCCTGGGGGGGGGACCCAATCAGCCCCAGCATTTT.

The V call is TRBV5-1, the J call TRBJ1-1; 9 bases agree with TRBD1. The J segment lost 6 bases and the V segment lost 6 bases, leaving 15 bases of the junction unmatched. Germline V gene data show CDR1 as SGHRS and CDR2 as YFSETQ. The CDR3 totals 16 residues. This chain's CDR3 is CASMTGGGKSFSEAFF. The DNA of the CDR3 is TGCGCCAGCATGACAGGGGGAGGGAAATCATTCTCTGAAGCTTTCTTT.

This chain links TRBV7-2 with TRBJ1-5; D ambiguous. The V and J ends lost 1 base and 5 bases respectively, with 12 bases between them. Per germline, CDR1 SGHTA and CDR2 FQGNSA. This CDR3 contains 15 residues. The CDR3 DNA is TGTGCCAGCAGCTTAGTCAGGAGGGAAGATCAGCCCCAGCATTTT. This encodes CASSLVRREDQPQHF.

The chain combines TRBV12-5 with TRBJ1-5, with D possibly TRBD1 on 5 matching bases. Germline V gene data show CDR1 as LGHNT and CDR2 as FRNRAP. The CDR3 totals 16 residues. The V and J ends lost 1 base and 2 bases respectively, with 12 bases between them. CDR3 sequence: CASGLAGHFGNQPQHF. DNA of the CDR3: TGTGCTAGTGGTTTGGCTGGACATTTCGGCAATCAGCCCCAGCATTTT. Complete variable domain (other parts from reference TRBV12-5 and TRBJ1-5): DARVTQTPRHKVTEMGQEVTMRCQPILGHNTVFWYRQTMMQGLELLAYFRNRAPLDDSGMPKDRFSAEMPDATLATLKIQPSEPRDSAVYFCASGLAGHFGNQPQHFGDGTRLSIL.

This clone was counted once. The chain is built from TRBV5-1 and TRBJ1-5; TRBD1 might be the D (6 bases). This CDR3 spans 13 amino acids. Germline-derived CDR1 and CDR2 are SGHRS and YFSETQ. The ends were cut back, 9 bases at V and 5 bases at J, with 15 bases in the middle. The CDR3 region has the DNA TGCGCCACCAAGCCACAGGGAGATCAGCCCCAGCATTTT. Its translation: CATKPQGDQPQHF.

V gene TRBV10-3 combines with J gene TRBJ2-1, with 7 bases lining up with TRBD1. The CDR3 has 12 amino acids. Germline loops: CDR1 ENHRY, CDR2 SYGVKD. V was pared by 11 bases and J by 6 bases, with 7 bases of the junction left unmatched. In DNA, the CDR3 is TGTGCCTCCAGTGGGACAGTCAATGAGCAGTTCTTC. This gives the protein CASSGTVNEQFF.

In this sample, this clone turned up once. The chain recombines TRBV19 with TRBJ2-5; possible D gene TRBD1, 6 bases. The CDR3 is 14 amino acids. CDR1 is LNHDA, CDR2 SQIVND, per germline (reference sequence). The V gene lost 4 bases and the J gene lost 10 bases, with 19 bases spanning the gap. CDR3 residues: CASSSRGVIRDQYF. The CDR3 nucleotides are TGTGCCAGTAGTAGCAGGGGAGTAATCAGGGACCAGTACTTC.

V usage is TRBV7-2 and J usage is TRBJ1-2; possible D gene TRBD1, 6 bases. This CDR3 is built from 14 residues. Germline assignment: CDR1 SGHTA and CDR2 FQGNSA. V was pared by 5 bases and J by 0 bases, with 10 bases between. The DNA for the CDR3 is TGTGCCAGCAGCGAACAGGGTTCTAACTATGGCTACACCTTC. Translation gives CASSEQGSNYGYTF.